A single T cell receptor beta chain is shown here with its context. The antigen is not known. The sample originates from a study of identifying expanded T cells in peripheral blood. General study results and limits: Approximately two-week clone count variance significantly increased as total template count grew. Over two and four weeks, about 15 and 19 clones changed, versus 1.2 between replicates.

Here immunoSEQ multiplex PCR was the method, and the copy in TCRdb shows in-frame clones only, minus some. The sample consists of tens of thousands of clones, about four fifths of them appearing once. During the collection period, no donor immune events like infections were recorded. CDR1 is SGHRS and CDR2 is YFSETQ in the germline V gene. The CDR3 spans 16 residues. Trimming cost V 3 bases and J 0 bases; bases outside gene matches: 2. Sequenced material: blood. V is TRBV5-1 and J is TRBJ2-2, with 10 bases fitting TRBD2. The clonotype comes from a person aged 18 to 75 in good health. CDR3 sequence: CASSYGLAANTGELFF. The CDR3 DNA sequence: TGCGCCAGCAGCTACGGACTAGCGGCGAACACCGGGGAGCTGTTTTTT.